This TCR beta chain is from a study of blood T cell repertoires in COVID-19. Per the original methods: Using reference gene primer amplification, nucleated cell counts were estimated. Produced via immunoSEQ multiplex PCR; TCRdb's table is partial and in-frame only. D and trimming were read from the DNA, whereas the V and J calls and clone size are those reported in that table. The sample lists approximately 150,000 clones, 70% to 90% seen once, with 3% to 4% in the top ten. The clonotype originates from a man in his 70s with acute or convalescent COVID-19. The sample consisted of peripheral blood.

The CDR3, as DNA: TGTGCCGCAAGCCCCGGGACAAGATCTAGCACAGATACGCAGTATTTT. Protein product: CAASPGTRSSTDTQYF. The rearrangement joins TRBV9 to TRBJ2-3; weak D call: TRBD1 (6 bases). This CDR3 contains 16 residues. V was trimmed by 10 bases and J by 0 bases, leaving 21 bases between them. Germline V lookup: CDR1 SGDLS, CDR2 YYNGEE.